Reported below is one TCR beta chain. Its antigen is unknown. No base quality information exists; no much larger clone differs at one position. Genomic DNA was extracted from sorted cells for sequencing of the TCRbeta CDR3 region. The immunoSEQ Assay was used to sequence the TCRbeta CDR3 regions. Entries here come from immuneACCESS through TCRdb and include only in-frame sequences with V and J called. Some clones fail to appear in such tables; in the studies checked, an unresolved V gene covers under half of the shortfall, and the cause of the remainder is unknown. This sample holds 73,000 or so clones; approximately 86% were observed only once. In total, the top ten clones hold about 0.78% of the sample. These data belong to a study of OX40 agonist ivuxolimab in advanced cancers. Turning to the overall study: Ivuxolimab was a fully human IgG2 agonistic monoclonal antibody targeting the costimulatory receptor OX40 (CD134). The paper covers the monotherapy dose-escalation part of the phase I ivuxolimab trial, which included N = 52 patients. Partial responses occurred in three dose-escalation patients, of whom one had hepatocellular carcinoma and two had cutaneous melanoma. The point of sequencing TCRbeta in the periphery was to test whether ivuxolimab changed TCR sequence diversity and drove clonal T-cell expansion. Intravenous ivuxolimab was administered to patients every 2 weeks at six dose levels: 0.01, 0.1, 0.3, 1.5, 3 and 10 mg/kg. Among the approximately 50 dose-escalation patients, around 19 had hepatocellular carcinoma, about 15 melanoma, 9 renal cell carcinoma and 9 head and neck cancer. Patients were allowed to have had prior anti-PD-1, anti-PD-L1 or anti-CTLA-4 therapy, and more than 30% of the dose-escalation patients had previously received checkpoint inhibitors. In the dose-escalation cohort, 75% to 90% of patients were male, and the mean age was 60 years with a range of about 20 to 90. The full study reports these points: On average, CD8+ T cells showed more expanded clones than CD4+ T cells after ivuxolimab. At doses of 0.1 to 3.0 mg/kg, clonal expansion of both CD4+ and CD8+ T cells in blood was seen between baseline and week 6. The antigen specificity of the clonally expanded peripheral T cells was not determined. In the 0.1-3.0 mg/kg groups, partial responders were among the patients with the lowest normalized peripheral clonal expansion, particularly in CD8+ T cells. Low levels of normalized T-cell clonal expansion were also shown by some nonresponding patients.

The CDR3 holds 14 amino acids from the cysteine to the phenylalanine. Only the CDR3 DNA stays, 42 bases, in frame from base 1. CDR1 and CDR2 are drawn from the germline V gene (reference sequence): LNHDA, SQIVND. V and J lose 4 bases and 6 bases, and a span of 13 bases separates them. The trial excluded patients who had a history of autoimmune disease or were on systemic immunosuppression. Peripheral blood for TCR sequencing was collected from all dose cohorts at baseline, on cycle 4 day 1, and on cycle 7 day 1. The samples were drawn from a first-in-human, open-label, multicenter phase I dose-escalation trial of ivuxolimab. Adults with locally advanced or metastatic melanoma, renal cell carcinoma, hepatocellular carcinoma or head and neck squamous cell carcinoma were enrolled in the trial. CD4+ and CD8+ T cells were sorted separately from peripheral blood before TCR sequencing.

The sample consisted of CD4+ or CD8+ T cells sorted from blood, taken in a trial of the OX40 agonist ivuxolimab. This receptor was taken from an adult with an advanced solid tumor such as melanoma, head and neck, liver or kidney cancer. The V gene is TRBV19 and the J gene is TRBJ1-5, with TRBD1 as a weak D call on 6 bases. The nucleotide sequence reads TGTGCCAGTAGTAGCACAGGGCTGGCTCAGCCCCAGCATTTT. Its protein reads: CASSSTGLAQPQHF.